This T cell receptor (beta chain) stems from a study of blood T cell repertoires in COVID-19. Study-level background: Material from acute and convalescent COVID-19 was sourced from the United States, Italy and Spain.

The CDR3 is 15 amino acids. The V segment lost 5 bases and the J segment 2 bases; nucleotides outside the gene matches: 6. From germline, CDR1 is LNHDA and CDR2 SQIVND (reference sequence). In the source study's methods: The assay estimated nucleated cells by amplifying reference gene primers. Data came from immunoSEQ multiplex PCR; TCRdb stores just in-frame clones and leaves some out. V and J calls and clone size follow that table, whereas D and trimming were derived from the DNA. The table has under 250,000 clones, roughly 90% seen once; the top ten hold less than 3.5%. Sequenced sample: peripheral blood. The TCR was taken from a woman aged 60-75 years with acute or convalescent COVID-19. The genes are TRBV19 and TRBJ1-2; 9 positions agree with TRBD1. CDR3 nucleotide sequence: TGTGCCAGTAGTCCACCTGGGACAGGGAACTATGGCTACACCTTC. Protein: CASSPPGTGNYGYTF.